The 10 T cell receptor beta chains given below trace back to one sample, sequenced in a study of cytomegalovirus exposure and HLA in healthy donors. Sequencing used immunoSEQ multiplex PCR; TCRdb keeps in-frame clones, though not all of them. The sample consists of a few hundred thousand clones, 85% to 90% of them appearing once. Sequenced material: PBMCs. The receptors were gathered from a woman aged 18-29 years in good health and CMV-seronegative.

This clone was seen only a few times. CDR3 region: CAWSVGGTGNTIYF. For the CDR3, the DNA is TGTGCCTGGAGTGTAGGGGGTACCGGAAACACCATATATTTT. The chain employs TRBV30 and TRBJ1-3, with D tentatively TRBD1 (6 bases). Germline values: CDR1 GTSNPN, CDR2 SVGIG (reference sequence). CDR3 size: 14 residues. V was pared by 0 bases and J by 4 bases, with 10 bases between.

The gene calls are TRBV27 and TRBJ1-4, with D uncertain. V was trimmed by 5 bases and J by 0 bases, leaving 13 bases between them. CDR1 is MNHEY, CDR2 SMNVEV, per germline (reference sequence). The CDR3 has 16 amino acids. CDR3 sequence reads: CASSRGRRTTNEKLFF. CDR3 sequence (DNA): TGTGCCAGCAGTCGCGGGAGGAGGACAACTAATGAAAAACTGTTTTTT.

This clone was seen a single time. V is TRBV5-6 and J is TRBJ2-1; the D is unclear. The V gene's germline CDR1 is SGHDT and CDR2 YYEEEE. V lost 7 bases and J 4 bases, leaving 6 bases between the germline ends. The CDR3 covers 11 residues. CDR3 loop: CASYRYNEQFF. The CDR3 DNA sequence: TGTGCCAGCTACCGGTACAATGAGCAGTTCTTC.

The rearrangement links TRBV5-6 to TRBJ2-7; 8 bases match TRBD1. Trimming at V came to 3 bases and at J to 3 bases, leaving 8 bases not matched to a gene. CDR1 SGHDT and CDR2 YYEEEE come from the germline V gene. The CDR3 totals 15 residues. CDR3 coding DNA: TGTGCCAGCAGCTCTTGGACAGGGTTAAGCTACGAGCAGTACTTC. It yields the protein CASSSWTGLSYEQYF. The full variable domain, in which reference TRBV5-6 and TRBJ2-7 provide the parts outside the CDR3, is DAGVTQSPTHLIKTRGQQVTLRCSPKSGHDTVSWYQQALGQGPQFIFQYYEEEERQRGNFPDRFSGHQFPNYSSELNVNALLLGDSALYLCASSSWTGLSYEQYFGPGTRLTVT.

The rearrangement joins TRBV7-9 to TRBJ1-1, with D maybe TRBD1 (5 bases). Between the trimmed V and J ends, which lost 9 bases and 4 bases, there was a span of 18 bases. The CDR3 is 14 residues long. Looked up from germline, CDR1 is SEHNR and CDR2 is FQNEAQ (reference sequence). CDR3 nucleotide sequence: TGTGCCAGTACTCAGATTCCAGGGTTCACTGAAGCTTTCTTT. Protein sequence: CASTQIPGFTEAFF.

The chain combines TRBV6-5 with TRBJ2-1; D remains ambiguous. The CDR3 consists of 11 residues. V lost 6 bases to trimming and J lost 5 bases, with 5 bases between them. Germline V gene sequence: CDR1 MNHEY, CDR2 SVGAGI. The CDR3 is CASSLDNEQFF. The CDR3, as DNA: TGTGCCAGCAGCCTAGACAATGAGCAGTTCTTC.

This chain uses TRBV28 with TRBJ1-5, with TRBD1 matching over 8 bases. The V gene end was trimmed by 4 bases and the J gene end by 5 bases; junction bases not matched to a gene: 10. The germline CDR1 and CDR2 sequences are MDHEN and SYDVKM. The CDR3 covers 16 residues. The CDR3 reads CASSYPSGTGDQPQHF. CDR3 sequence (DNA): TGTGCCAGCAGTTACCCCTCCGGGACAGGTGATCAGCCCCAGCATTTT.

This chain joins TRBV30 and TRBJ1-5, with TRBD1 as a possible D gene (5 bases). This CDR3 comprises 16 residues. The germline gives CDR1 GTSNPN, CDR2 SVGIG (reference sequence). Trimming pared 1 base from V and 7 bases from J, leaving 20 bases between. CDR3 residues: CAWSGARQKGGQPQHF. CDR3 bases: TGTGCCTGGAGTGGGGCGAGACAGAAGGGTGGGCAGCCCCAGCATTTT.

This chain connects TRBV11-2 to TRBJ2-7, with 9 bases identical to TRBD2. Losses at the gene ends were 1 base for V and 5 bases for J; bases not matched to a gene: 6. The CDR3 is 15 residues long. Germline-derived CDR1 and CDR2 are SGHAT and FQNNGV. This chain's CDR3 is CASSLGPSGMDEQYF. CDR3 nucleotides: TGTGCCAGCAGCTTAGGTCCTAGCGGGATGGACGAGCAGTACTTC. The entire variable domain, with the rest obtained from reference TRBV11-2 and TRBJ2-7, is as follows: EAGVAQSPRYKIIEKRQSVAFWCNPISGHATLYWYQQILGQGPKLLIQFQNNGVVDDSQLPKDRFSAERLKGVDSTLKIQPAKLEDSAVYLCASSLGPSGMDEQYFGPGTRLTVT.

This chain links TRBV7-9 with TRBJ2-5, with a possible D match to TRBD2 (5 bases). V lost 5 bases, J lost 0 bases, and 10 bases lay in between. The CDR3 sequence is 14 residues long. Germline V lookup: CDR1 SEHNR, CDR2 FQNEAQ (reference sequence). CDR3 bases: TGTGCCAGCAGCCCCCCACTAGACCAAGAGACCCAGTACTTC. Its translation is CASSPPLDQETQYF.